These T cell receptor beta chains were read from a single sample in a study of T-cell reconstitution after alpha-beta-depleted transplantation in children. TCRdb processed the PCR reads anew with MiXCR; each CDR3 protein has one entry. The sample lists approximately 200,000 distinct CDR3 sequences, 13% to 15% seen once, with approximately 13% in the top ten. Source: PBMCs from the stem cell graft donor, taken from the stem cell graft. The source of these receptors is a human donor who donated a stem cell graft to a child with acute lymphoblastic leukemia. Each CDR3 is given with its conserved first and last residue. A D gene is named only where the DNA matches it firmly. Some rows mark clone size as missing; the rest say once, few, many or name a class of expanded clone.

v_gene	d_gene	abundance	j_gene	CDR3nt	CDR3aa
TRBV7-9	TRBD2	many	TRBJ2-7	TGTGCCAGCAGCCCGGGGCCGCTAGCGGGAGAATACTACGAGCAGTACTTC	CASSPGPLAGEYYEQYF
TRBV20-1	TRBD1	many	TRBJ2-7	TGCAGTGCCACTGGACAGGGCTACGAGCAGTACTTC	CSATGQGYEQYF
TRBV14	-	many	TRBJ2-1	TGTGCCAGCCAACAGGGTATTGGGTACAATGAGCAGTTCTTC	CASQQGIGYNEQFF
TRBV20-1	-	many	TRBJ2-7	TGCAGTGCTAGAGATATCTCAGAACCCTCACCATACGAGCAGTACTTC	CSARDISEPSPYEQYF
TRBV20-1	TRBD1	many	TRBJ1-3	TGCAGTGCTAGAGATGACAGGGGGGTAGACACCATATATTTT	CSARDDRGVDTIYF
TRBV6-1	TRBD1	few	TRBJ2-1	TGTGCCAGCAGTGAGCTCCGGGACAGCCATGAGCAGTTCTTC	CASSELRDSHEQFF
TRBV20-1	TRBD2	many	TRBJ2-1	TGCAGTGCTACCCACCGGACTAGCGGGAGGCACAATGAGCAGTTCTTC	CSATHRTSGRHNEQFF
TRBV10-3	-	many	TRBJ2-7	TGTGCCATCCAGGGGGGGGGATCCTACGAGCAGTACTTC	CAIQGGGSYEQYF
TRBV7-9	-	-	TRBJ2-1	TGTGCCAGCAGCTCGTCATCCTACGCTTTTGGCGATGAGCAGTTCTTC	CASSSSSYAFGDEQFF
TRBV20-1	TRBD1	-	TRBJ1-1	TGCAGTGCTTCGAACCTAGCTAAGGGGGCCGGGAACACTGAAGCTTTCTTT	CSASNLAKGAGNTEAFF
TRBV5-1	-	many	TRBJ2-7	TGCGCCAGCAGCTGGACGGGACTTTCGGAGGGCGAGCAGTACTTC	CASSWTGLSEGEQYF
TRBV27	-	few	TRBJ2-7	TGTGCCAGCAGTTTATCTGGGGTCAACTCCTACGAGCAGTACTTC	CASSLSGVNSYEQYF
TRBV12-3/TRBV12-4	TRBD1	many	TRBJ2-7	TGTGCCAGCAGTTTTGACAGGGAGTGGGCCGAGCAGTACTTC	CASSFDREWAEQYF
TRBV3-1	-	many	TRBJ1-1	TGTGCCAGCAGCCATTTTAACAGGGCGAACACTGAAGCTTTCTTT	CASSHFNRANTEAFF
TRBV6-5	TRBD1	few	TRBJ2-6	TGTGCCAGCAGTTACAGGGGACAGGGGTGGACTGGGGCCAACGTCCTGACTTTC	CASSYRGQGWTGANVLTF
TRBV6-1	-	-	TRBJ2-1	TGTGCCAGCACCGCGGGCCCTTCAGGGGATTGGAATGAGCAGTTCTTC	CASTAGPSGDWNEQFF
TRBV5-1	-	many	TRBJ1-3	TGCGCCAGCAGCTTGGGGCAGTCTGGAAACACCATATATTTT	CASSLGQSGNTIYF
TRBV5-1	TRBD1	many	TRBJ2-7	TGCGCCAGCAGCGCCGCCGGGACAGGGGAAATGGGCTACGAGCAGTACTTC	CASSAAGTGEMGYEQYF
TRBV5-1	TRBD1	many	TRBJ1-2	TGCGCCAGCGCCTTTCAGGGGGATGGCTACACCTTC	CASAFQGDGYTF
TRBV7-6	-	-	TRBJ1-1	TGTGCCAGCAGCTACACCCTTCGGGGATTTCGCACTGAAGCTTTCTTT	CASSYTLRGFRTEAFF
TRBV29-1	-	many	TRBJ2-3	TGCAGCGTTGAAGGGGCTTTAATTAGCACAGATACGCAGTATTTT	CSVEGALISTDTQYF
TRBV5-1	-	-	TRBJ1-2	TGCGCCAGCAGCTTGGAGGGCCGGGTTGAAGGTGGCTACACCTTC	CASSLEGRVEGGYTF
TRBV3-1	TRBD2	many	TRBJ2-7	TGTGCCAGCAGCCAAGATTGGCAGGCGGGGGACTTACTCCAATTC	CASSQDWQAGDLLQF
TRBV13	-	-	TRBJ2-1	TGTGCCAGCAGCTTAAGGGAGGCGTCCTACAATGAGCAGTTCTTC	CASSLREASYNEQFF
TRBV5-1	-	many	TRBJ1-6	TGCGCCAGCAGCTTCGAGGAGAATTCACCCCTCCACTTT	CASSFEENSPLHF
TRBV2	TRBD2	many	TRBJ2-3	TGTGCCACCAAGAGCGGGAGAAACACAGATACGCAGTATTTT	CATKSGRNTDTQYF
TRBV5-1	TRBD2	many	TRBJ2-1	TGCGCCAGCAGCCCCGGAAGGACTAGCGGGAGATGGTACAATGAGCAGTTCTTC	CASSPGRTSGRWYNEQFF
TRBV20-1	TRBD2	-	TRBJ2-5	TGCAGTGCTAGCGCGTTAGCGGGAGCTAAGGAGACCCAGTACTTC	CSASALAGAKETQYF
TRBV7-9	-	few	TRBJ2-3	TGTGCCAGCAGCTTAAATGGGGGGTCTGAAGATACGCAGTATTTT	CASSLNGGSEDTQYF
TRBV5-1	-	many	TRBJ2-1	TGCGCCAGCAGCTTGTCTGACTCCAATGAGCAGTTCTTC	CASSLSDSNEQFF
TRBV4-1	TRBD2	many	TRBJ2-7	TGCGCCAGCAGCCCTTACGGACTAGCGGGACCTCGAATGCACGAGCAGTACTTC	CASSPYGLAGPRMHEQYF
TRBV29-1	-	many	TRBJ1-2	TGCAGCGCTGCAGGACGAGGGGAGAGGAACTATGGCTACACCTTC	CSAAGRGERNYGYTF
TRBV4-1	-	many	TRBJ2-3	TGCGCCAGCAGCCAAGAGTACGGGTTCGACACAGATACGCAGTATTTT	CASSQEYGFDTDTQYF
TRBV5-6	-	many	TRBJ2-2	TGTGCCAGCAGCTTGCGGGGCGGGGAGCTGTTTTTT	CASSLRGGELFF
TRBV28	TRBD2	-	TRBJ2-1	TGTGCCAGCAGACCATTTTGGACTAGCGGTCAGACCTACAATGAGCAGTTCTTC	CASRPFWTSGQTYNEQFF
TRBV5-1	-	many	TRBJ1-1	TGCGCCAGCAGCGGCCTTTACAACACTGAAGCTTTCTTT	CASSGLYNTEAFF
TRBV25-1	-	-	TRBJ1-4	TGTGCCAGCAGTTGGGCCGCCACGGGGAAACTGTTTTTT	CASSWAATGKLFF
TRBV12-3/TRBV12-4	-	many	TRBJ2-1	TGTGCCAGCAGTCCGACAGCCAATGAGCAGTTCTTC	CASSPTANEQFF
TRBV29-1	TRBD1	many	TRBJ2-5	TGCAGCGTTGAAGGGGCCGGTGGCGGGACAGGGGTGATGAAGACCCAGTACTTC	CSVEGAGGGTGVMKTQYF
TRBV5-1	-	many	TRBJ2-3	TGCGCCAGCAGCTCGATAAGGGGCGGATCAGATACGCAGTATTTT	CASSSIRGGSDTQYF
TRBV12-3/TRBV12-4	TRBD1	many	TRBJ2-6	TGTGCCAGCAGTTACAGGGGACGATCTGGGGCCAACGTCCTGACTTTC	CASSYRGRSGANVLTF
TRBV5-8	-	many	TRBJ2-7	TGTGCCAGCAGCTTGAGGGTCCTGGACTACGAGCAGTACTTC	CASSLRVLDYEQYF
TRBV25-1	TRBD1	many	TRBJ2-7	TGTGCCAGCAGTGAACCAGGGGACAGGACCTACGAGCAGTACTTC	CASSEPGDRTYEQYF
TRBV20-1	TRBD2	-	TRBJ2-4	TGCAGTGCTTGGTCCCTTGTGGGGGAGGGCCGCGTGGCCAAAAACATTCAGTACTTC	CSAWSLVGEGRVAKNIQYF
TRBV20-1	TRBD2	many	TRBJ2-4	TGCGCCTTAGGGACTAGCGGGAGTAAGAACATTCAGTACTTC	CALGTSGSKNIQYF
TRBV30	-	many	TRBJ2-2	TGTGCCTGGAGTAGGTTGTACACCGGGGAGCTGTTTTTT	CAWSRLYTGELFF
TRBV10-3	-	many	TRBJ1-5	TGTGCCATCAGTGAGTCCGGAGGGGTGACGAATCAGCCCCAGCATTTT	CAISESGGVTNQPQHF
TRBV12-3/TRBV12-4	-	many	TRBJ2-2	TGTGCCAGCAGTTTATCACCTAGTTCCACCGGGGAGCTGTTTTTT	CASSLSPSSTGELFF
TRBV5-1	-	few	TRBJ2-7	TGCGCCAGCAGCGCCAGACCGGGACCATACGAGCAGTACTTC	CASSARPGPYEQYF
TRBV12-3/TRBV12-4	-	many	TRBJ1-3	TGTGCCAGCAGTTTTGTTAGGGGGACCGACTCTGGAAACACCATATATTTT	CASSFVRGTDSGNTIYF
TRBV27	TRBD2	many	TRBJ2-1	TGTGCCAGCAGTTTTTGGCGGGAGAGGGCGCAGTTCTTC	CASSFWRERAQFF
TRBV20-1	-	many	TRBJ2-1	TGCAGTGCTACCGACCAAAGCCTCTCCTACAATGAGCAGTTCTTC	CSATDQSLSYNEQFF
TRBV29-1	TRBD1	-	TRBJ2-3	TGCAGCGTTAAGTTCGGACAGGGCGACACAGATACGCAGTATTTT	CSVKFGQGDTDTQYF